The subject of this entry is one T cell receptor beta chain. Its antigen is not known. These data belong to a study of PD-L1 blockade in urothelial cancer. Across the whole study: Bladder-origin urothelial cancer in males described twenty-five of the 29 patients. General observations from the study: At the 3-week point, tumor-associated blood clones expanded more in durable-benefit patients. When pretreatment blood TCR clonality was below the median, it predicted better survival.

Germline lookup yields CDR1 KGHSH and CDR2 LQKENI. The CDR3 has 16 residues. The V end lost 0 bases, the J end lost 0 bases, and 9 bases lay between the germline ends. The patients had locally advanced or metastatic urothelial carcinoma. Generated by immunoSEQ multiplex PCR, the TCRdb table keeps only in-frame clones and is missing some. The sample yields some 84,000 clones, about nine tenths seen once. The sample in question was PBMCs, obtained around atezolizumab (anti-PD-L1) treatment. The chain combines TRBV18 with TRBJ2-1; D remains unclear. The origin of this receptor is a woman aged 70-85 years with urothelial cancer. The CDR3 bases are TGTGCCAGCTCACCACCAACGGTAAGCTCCTACAATGAGCAGTTCTTC. Translation gives CASSPPTVSSYNEQFF.